Included here is one T cell receptor beta chain sequence, with context. Its cognate antigen is unknown. The data were taken from a study of shared clonotypes between healthy human individuals. Overall study context: There were three CD4 naive, three CD4 memory, two CD8 naive and one CD8 memory plates per donor. Study results and caveats: About 4.5% of naive CD4 clonotypes were common to a few donors.

Sequencing was performed with immunoSEQ multiplex PCR; in TCRdb, only in-frame clones are kept and a portion is missing. The sample has some 2,100,000 clones; 90% to 96% are singletons. With V trimmed by 0 bases and J by 4 bases, 6 bases remained unmatched. This CDR3 has 16 residues. Germline V gene lookup returns CDR1 LNHNV and CDR2 YYDKDF (reference sequence). The chain has TRBV15 and TRBJ1-3; TRBD1 aligns across 7 bases. The specimen was naive CD4+ T cells sorted from blood. Subset denoted: CD45RA+ positively selected. The sequence came from a man between 18 and 29 years old in good health. This CDR3 is CATSREPTGAGNTIYF. For the CDR3, the DNA is TGTGCCACCAGCAGAGAACCTACAGGGGCAGGAAACACCATATATTTT.